The 14 T cell receptor beta chains below were found in one sample sequenced in a study of cytotoxic CD8 clonotypes in ibrutinib-treated CLL. Only in-frame clones appear in the TCRdb table, and some are missing; sequencing was by immunoSEQ multiplex PCR. The sample lists about 330,000 clones, roughly 71% occurring once. The source was PBMCs, collected after 36 months of ibrutinib treatment. The receptor source for this set is a human donor with chronic lymphocytic leukemia.

The J gene is TRBJ2-1, the V gene TRBV25-1, with 10 bases lining up with TRBD2. CDR3 length equals 18 residues. Germline loops: CDR1 MGHDK, CDR2 SYGVNS. V lost 2 bases, J lost 8 bases, and 15 bases stayed unmatched. The DNA of the CDR3 is TGTGCCAGCAGTGAAGAGCGGGGGGGCGGATTGATCCGAGATGAGCAGTTCTTC. Translating gives CASSEERGGGLIRDEQFF. Full variable domain (remainder filled in from reference TRBV25-1 and TRBJ2-1): EADIYQTPRYLVIGTGKKITLECSQTMGHDKMYWYQQDPGMELHLIHYSYGVNSTEKGDLSSESTVSRIRTEHFPLTLESARPSHTSQYLCASSEERGGGLIRDEQFFGPGTRLTVL.

The rearrangement joins TRBV6-6 to TRBJ1-2; no clear D gene. Trimming removed 5 bases at V and 7 bases at J, with 17 bases between. The germline V gene has CDR1 MNHNY and CDR2 SVGAGI (reference sequence). This CDR3 is built from 14 residues. The CDR3 DNA follows: TGTGCCAGCAGTACCCCCGGACGGCGGATTGGCTACACCTTC. Its translation: CASSTPGRRIGYTF.

This rearrangement joins TRBV11-2 to TRBJ1-2, with TRBD1 as a possible D gene (6 bases). This CDR3 has 14 amino acids. Germline V CDR1 and CDR2: SGHAT, FQNNGV. V was trimmed by 8 bases and J by 3 bases, leaving 16 bases between them. The CDR3 DNA follows: TGTGCCAGCGCCGGGGGGCGTAGGCACTATGGCTACACCTTC. This codes for CASAGGRRHYGYTF.

The chain employs TRBV4-1 and TRBJ2-5; D not certain. V was trimmed by 5 bases and J by 2 bases, leaving 6 bases between them. Germline-derived CDR1 and CDR2 are MGHRA and YSYEKL. This CDR3 has 12 residues. CDR3 nucleotides: TGCGCCAGCAGCAACCTTCAAGAGACCCAGTACTTC. It yields the protein CASSNLQETQYF.

The gene calls are TRBV5-1 and TRBJ1-1; weak D call: TRBD1 (5 bases). Germline CDR1 is SGHRS and CDR2 is YFSETQ. This CDR3 has 14 residues. V dropped 4 bases and J dropped 0 bases, with 10 bases sitting between them. The CDR3 DNA sequence: TGCGCCAGCAGCGCCAGGGCCATGAACACTGAAGCTTTCTTT. Encoded protein: CASSARAMNTEAFF.

This clone was picked up a small number of times. This sequence joins TRBV27 and TRBJ1-2; D is perhaps TRBD1 (6 bases). Germline V gene lookup returns CDR1 MNHEY and CDR2 SMNVEV (reference sequence). V lost 5 bases, J lost 4 bases, and 14 bases lay in between. CDR3 length: 14 residues. The CDR3 region is CASSPRGLGYGYTF. Written as DNA, the CDR3 is TGTGCCAGCAGTCCCCGGGGGCTCGGCTATGGCTACACCTTC.

V and J are TRBV11-3 and TRBJ1-6; D is uncertain. CDR3 length: 13 amino acids. Deletions cut 4 bases from V and 7 bases from J, with 8 bases between. In germline, CDR1 is SGHNT, CDR2 YENEEA. The chain's CDR3 is CASSSGPNSPLHF. The CDR3 nucleotides read TGTGCCAGCAGCTCCGGACCAAATTCACCCCTCCACTTT.

The CDR3 sequence: CSVEVRGLLNTGELFF. The DNA for the CDR3 is TGCAGCGTTGAGGTCAGGGGCCTTTTGAACACCGGGGAGCTGTTTTTT. The chain combines TRBV29-1 with TRBJ2-2, with D tentatively TRBD1 (6 bases). CDR1 and CDR2 from the germline V gene are SQVTM and ANQGSEA. The CDR3 has 16 residues. V dropped 3 bases and J dropped 1 base, with 15 bases sitting between them.

The chain couples TRBV5-1 to TRBJ2-7, with D perhaps being TRBD1 or TRBD2 (5 bases each). V was cut by 4 bases and J by 1 base, with 15 bases left in between. The CDR3 spans 15 residues. Germline V lookup: CDR1 SGHRS, CDR2 YFSETQ. CDR3 sequence reads: CASSIHRGQSYEQYF. The CDR3 coding sequence is TGCGCCAGCAGCATTCACCGGGGCCAATCCTACGAGCAGTACTTC.

V usage is TRBV28 and J usage is TRBJ1-2; tentative D call: TRBD1 (6 bases). Trimming took off 2 bases at V and 5 bases at J, with 21 bases between the two ends. The germline gives CDR1 MDHEN, CDR2 SYDVKM. This CDR3 has 17 residues. The CDR3 loop reads CASSLRPRQVGVYGYTF. DNA for the CDR3: TGTGCCAGCAGTTTAAGGCCTAGACAGGTCGGCGTTTATGGCTACACCTTC.

The chain links TRBV10-3 to TRBJ2-5, with 8 nucleotides matching TRBD2. Germline V lookup: CDR1 ENHRY, CDR2 SYGVKD. The CDR3 is made up of 16 amino acids. V lost 0 bases to trimming and J lost 5 bases; unmatched junction nucleotides: 8. The chain's CDR3 is CAISESNRGGRETQYF. DNA for the CDR3: TGTGCCATCAGTGAGTCGAACCGGGGGGGCCGGGAGACCCAGTACTTC.

V usage is TRBV10-3 and J usage is TRBJ1-1, with unresolved D. This CDR3 contains 13 residues. V was shortened by 5 bases and J by 3 bases, with 10 bases between the two germline ends. Germline V gene data show CDR1 as ENHRY and CDR2 as SYGVKD. CDR3 DNA: TGTGCCATCAGTCTGGGGTTGTACACTGAAGCTTTCTTT. Its translation is CAISLGLYTEAFF.

The rearrangement links TRBV5-6 to TRBJ2-5; 15 bases are shared with TRBD2. V was clipped by 4 bases and J by 7 bases; unmatched bases: 5. Per the germline V gene, CDR1 is SGHDT and CDR2 is YYEEEE. This CDR3 is built from 15 residues. The CDR3 region is CASSQAGLAGGTQYF. The CDR3 bases are TGTGCCAGCAGCCAGGCGGGACTAGCGGGGGGGACCCAGTACTTC.

The genes are TRBV25-1 and TRBJ2-3; D may be TRBD1 (6 bases). Germline V gene lookup returns CDR1 MGHDK and CDR2 SYGVNS. This CDR3 comprises 16 residues. The V and J ends lost 0 bases and 3 bases respectively, with 13 bases between them. The CDR3 DNA reads TGTGCCAGCAGTGAATATATTCACACAGGGACAGATACGCAGTATTTT. The encoded protein is CASSEYIHTGTDTQYF. The entire variable domain, with the rest obtained from reference TRBV25-1 and TRBJ2-3, is as follows: EADIYQTPRYLVIGTGKKITLECSQTMGHDKMYWYQQDPGMELHLIHYSYGVNSTEKGDLSSESTVSRIRTEHFPLTLESARPSHTSQYLCASSEYIHTGTDTQYFGPGTRLTVL.